Presented here are 8 T cell receptor beta chains from one specimen sequenced in a study of Graves' ophthalmopathy and Graves' hyperthyroidism. Researchers took RNA transcripts and amplified TCR beta CDR3 regions from them. First-round RT-PCR with HTBI primers preceded a second-round multiplex PCR. TCRdb passed the multiplex PCR reads through MiXCR, listing each CDR3 protein once. The sample consists of about half a million distinct CDR3 sequences, roughly 14% of them appearing once. Material for sequencing was blood. All receptors derive from a woman younger than 45 with Graves' ophthalmopathy.

In its sample, this clonotype was seen many times. Being one base from a much bigger clone, this may be a read error. The J gene is TRBJ2-5, the V gene TRBV12-3 or TRBV12-4, with TRBD1 as a possible D gene (6 bases). The germline V and J ends were trimmed by 6 bases and 4 bases, with 12 bases remaining between them. The CDR3 runs to 13 residues. The DNA of the CDR3 is TGTGCCAGCAGCCAGGACAGCCGAGAGACCCAGTACTTC. Protein sequence: CASSQDSRETQYF.

This clonotype turned up a few times. This CDR3 is CSAEEGPSYEQYF. The CDR3 region has the DNA TGCAGTGCCGAGGAGGGACCCTCCTACGAGCAGTACTTC. The chain couples TRBV20-1 to TRBJ2-7; a weak D match, TRBD2 (6 bases). Trimming pared 6 bases from V and 0 bases from J, leaving 12 bases between. Germline CDR1 and CDR2: DFQATT and SNEGSKA (reference sequence). The CDR3 is 13 residues long.

This clonotype was detected many times. The genes are TRBV6-5 and TRBJ2-5; TRBD2 matches 8 bases. There are 17 residues in the CDR3. With V trimmed by 3 bases and J by 0 bases, 9 bases remained unmatched. Germline lookup yields CDR1 MNHEY and CDR2 SVGAGI. The CDR3 reads CASSYQLIAGNQETQYF. As DNA, the CDR3 is TGTGCCAGCAGTTATCAATTAATAGCGGGAAACCAAGAGACCCAGTACTTC.

This clonotype came up many times. V and J are TRBV30 and TRBJ2-2; TRBD1 is a possible D gene (5 bases). There are 14 residues in the CDR3. CDR1 GTSNPN and CDR2 SVGIG come from the germline V gene (reference sequence). Trimming removed 4 bases from V and 3 bases from J, with 12 bases in between. The CDR3 sequence: CAWKGLWDTGELFF. The CDR3 nucleotides are TGTGCCTGGAAGGGGCTCTGGGACACCGGGGAGCTGTTTTTT.

This clonotype came up many times. CDR3: CASSWTAYTEAFF. As DNA, the CDR3 is TGTGCCAGTAGTTGGACGGCCTACACTGAAGCTTTCTTT. The V call is TRBV19, the J call TRBJ1-1; D gene unclear. The V end lost 5 bases, the J end lost 3 bases, and 10 bases lay between the germline ends. The germline V gene encodes CDR1 LNHDA and CDR2 SQIVND (reference sequence). The CDR3 totals 13 residues.

This chain connects TRBV5-4 to TRBJ2-2; TRBD1 might be the D (6 bases). The CDR3 contains 15 residues. V lost 4 bases, J lost 1 base, and 11 bases lay in between. CDR1 and CDR2 from the germline V gene are SGHNT and YYREEE (reference sequence). The CDR3 bases are TGTGCCAGCAGCCGGGACATCGGGAACACCGGGGAGCTGTTTTTT. It translates to CASSRDIGNTGELFF. The complete variable domain, with remaining parts taken from reference TRBV5-4 and TRBJ2-2, reads ETGVTQSPTHLIKTRGQQVTLRCSSQSGHNTVSWYQQALGQGPQFIFQYYREEENGRGNFPPRFSGLQFPNYSSELNVNALELDDSALYLCASSRDIGNTGELFFGEGSRLTVL.

This clonotype has at least ten counts. The chain recombines TRBV6-1 with TRBJ1-1; weak D call: TRBD1 (6 bases). Deletions cut 4 bases from V and 5 bases from J, with 11 bases between. CDR3 length equals 13 residues. Germline V gene sequence: CDR1 MNHNS, CDR2 SASEGT. The CDR3 reads CASSGGARTEAFF. In DNA, the CDR3 is TGTGCCAGCAGTGGGGGGGCGAGGACTGAAGCTTTCTTT.

This clonotype was recorded many times. The chain joins TRBV28 to TRBJ2-7, with TRBD1 identical over 8 bases. This CDR3 contains 14 residues. V shed 3 bases and J 3 bases; nucleotides not matched to a gene: 4. The germline V gene encodes CDR1 MDHEN and CDR2 SYDVKM. The CDR3 spells CASSFRGQIYEQYF. The CDR3 nucleotides read TGTGCCAGCAGTTTCAGGGGGCAAATCTACGAGCAGTACTTC.